The 24 T cell receptor beta chains listed next were all sequenced from one sample in a study of technical replicates of blood from several donors. Profiled with immunoSEQ multiplex PCR; TCRdb holds only in-frame clones, not every one. Of 95,000 or so clones listed, 85% to 95% are singletons. Sequencing was carried out using T cells isolated from PBMCs. These receptors were collected from a human donor in good health.

V gene TRBV27 combines with J gene TRBJ1-1; maybe TRBD1 (6 bases). The CDR3 has 14 residues. V was shortened by 3 bases and J by 2 bases, with 10 bases between the two germline ends. CDR1 and CDR2 (germline): MNHEY, SMNVEV (reference sequence). CDR3 loop: CASSFTGSNTEAFF. The CDR3 DNA sequence: TGTGCCAGCAGTTTTACAGGGTCTAACACTGAAGCTTTCTTT.

The chain employs TRBV9 and TRBJ2-7, with 9 bases aligning to TRBD1. The V and J ends lost 7 bases and 2 bases, in that order; junction bases with no gene match: 4. The CDR3 is 13 amino acids. Germline V gene sequence: CDR1 SGDLS, CDR2 YYNGEE. The CDR3, as DNA: TGTGCCAGCGGACAGGGGACGACCTACGAGCAGTACTTC. The encoded protein is CASGQGTTYEQYF.

V gene TRBV6-5 combines with J gene TRBJ2-5; D is possibly TRBD1 (6 bases). The germline gives CDR1 MNHEY, CDR2 SVGAGI. This CDR3 region has 12 residues. Deletions cut 10 bases from V and 5 bases from J, with 14 bases between. CDR3 DNA sequence: TGTGCCACCGGGGACACCTGGGAGACCCAGTACTTC. It translates to CATGDTWETQYF.

The CDR3 protein is CASSPSDSYGYTF. CDR3 nucleotide sequence: TGTGCCAGCAGTCCCTCGGACAGCTATGGCTACACCTTC. This rearrangement joins TRBV27 to TRBJ1-2; a possible D gene is TRBD1 (6 bases). The CDR3 contains 13 residues. Trimming cost V 5 bases and J 4 bases, with 11 bases left between them. Looked up from germline, CDR1 is MNHEY and CDR2 is SMNVEV (reference sequence).

This chain's CDR3 is CASSPLTGTRETQYF. CDR3 in DNA: TGTGCCAGCAGCCCTCTTACCGGGACACGAGAGACCCAGTACTTC. The gene calls are TRBV9 and TRBJ2-5; possible D gene TRBD1, 6 bases. The germline gives CDR1 SGDLS, CDR2 YYNGEE. The CDR3 runs to 15 residues. V lost 4 bases, J lost 4 bases, and 17 bases lay in between.

The V and J genes are TRBV7-8 and TRBJ2-1; possible D gene TRBD1, 5 bases. The CDR3 covers 15 residues. Germline V gene lookup returns CDR1 SGHVS and CDR2 FQNEAQ. V was cut by 5 bases and J by 2 bases, with 13 bases left in between. CDR3 nucleotides: TGTGCCAGCAGCCCTCAGGGCGTGACCTACAATGAGCAGTTCTTC. Encoded protein: CASSPQGVTYNEQFF. Drawing the rest from reference TRBV7-8 and TRBJ2-1, the complete variable domain is GAGVSQSPRYKVAKRGQDVALRCDPISGHVSLFWYQQALGQGPEFLTYFQNEAQLDKSGLPSDRFFAERPEGSVSTLKIQRTQQEDSAVYLCASSPQGVTYNEQFFGPGTRLTVL.

The rearrangement joins TRBV5-1 to TRBJ2-7; 9 bases line up with TRBD1. The CDR3 has 16 amino acids. Trimming at V came to 0 bases and at J to 2 bases, leaving 6 bases not matched to a gene. CDR1 is SGHRS, CDR2 YFSETQ, per germline. The CDR3 DNA sequence: TGCGCCAGCAGCTTGGTGGGGACAGGGAATACCTACGAGCAGTACTTC. Protein product: CASSLVGTGNTYEQYF. Looking up the rest from reference TRBV5-1 and TRBJ2-7 gives the full variable domain: KAGVTQTPRYLIKTRGQQVTLSCSPISGHRSVSWYQQTPGQGLQFLFEYFSETQRNKGNFPGRFSGRQFSNSRSEMNVSTLELGDSALYLCASSLVGTGNTYEQYFGPGTRLTVT.

The chain is built from TRBV10-3 and TRBJ2-1; 10 bases are a match to TRBD2. The CDR3 spans 17 residues. CDR1 is ENHRY, CDR2 SYGVKD, per germline. Unmatched junction bases numbered 8, after V lost 0 bases and J lost 6 bases. The CDR3 nucleotides read TGTGCCATCAGTGAGTCTGGAACTAGCGGGATAACCAATGAGCAGTTCTTC. This codes for CAISESGTSGITNEQFF.

This chain joins TRBV6-6 and TRBJ1-1; 8 bases align to TRBD1. Trimming at V came to 6 bases and at J to 6 bases, leaving 9 bases not matched to a gene. The CDR3 spans 14 residues. Germline loops: CDR1 MNHNY, CDR2 SVGAGI (reference sequence). In nucleotides, the CDR3 is TGTGCCAGCAGATCAGGACAGGGTAGTGCTGAAGCTTTCTTT. It encodes CASRSGQGSAEAFF.

V and J are TRBV7-9 and TRBJ2-1; 7 positions agree with TRBD2. CDR1 is SEHNR and CDR2 is FQNEAQ in the germline V gene (reference sequence). J gave up 8 bases and V 1 base, and 8 bases lay outside the gene matches. The CDR3 is made up of 15 amino acids. CDR3 bases: TGTGCCAGCAGCTTAGGGGGAGGGCCATATGATGAGCAGTTCTTC. It encodes CASSLGGGPYDEQFF.

This chain links TRBV7-2 with TRBJ2-2, with TRBD1 as a possible D gene (7 bases). The length of the CDR3 is 15 residues. Per germline, CDR1 SGHTA and CDR2 FQGNSA. V lost 0 bases and J 4 bases, leaving 9 bases between the germline ends. DNA of the CDR3: TGTGCCAGCAGCTTAGCGCAGGGGGGCACCGGGGAGCTGTTTTTT. Its protein product is CASSLAQGGTGELFF.

V gene TRBV7-9 combines with J gene TRBJ1-1, with 8 bases aligning to TRBD1. V gave up 4 bases and J gave up 8 bases; unmatched junction bases: 3. This CDR3 is 12 amino acids long. In germline, CDR1 is SEHNR, CDR2 FQNEAQ (reference sequence). CDR3 nucleotides: TGTGCCAGCAGCTCCCGGACAGGGGAAGCTTTCTTT. Translated, it gives CASSSRTGEAFF.

The rearrangement joins TRBV19 to TRBJ2-7; D is ambiguous. This CDR3 is 11 amino acids long. Germline CDR1 is LNHDA and CDR2 is SQIVND (reference sequence). Trimming cost V 10 bases and J 5 bases, with 12 bases left between them. DNA of the CDR3: TGTGCCACCGAGAGGTCCAACGAGCAGTACTTC. Protein product: CATERSNEQYF. Supplemented by reference TRBV19 and TRBJ2-7, the full variable domain reads DGGITQSPKYLFRKEGQNVTLSCEQNLNHDAMYWYRQDPGQGLRLIYYSQIVNDFQKGDIAEGYSVSREKKESFPLTVTSAQKNPTAFYLCATERSNEQYFGPGTRLTVT.

The V and J genes are TRBV6-1 and TRBJ2-4; 8 bases match TRBD1. Looked up from germline, CDR1 is MNHNS and CDR2 is SASEGT. The CDR3 is made up of 14 amino acids. Trimming took 5 bases from V and 5 from J; bases not matched to a gene: 5. CDR3 region: CASSRQGAENIQYF. In DNA, the CDR3 is TGTGCCAGCAGTCGGCAGGGGGCAGAAAACATTCAGTACTTC.

The chain has TRBV21-1 and TRBJ2-1; the table's D call TRBD2 went unverified against the DNA. TRBV21-1 is termed a pseudogene. The CDR3 consists of 21 residues. The CDR3 DNA reads TGTGCCAGCAGCTATTCCGGCGGGAGGACTCTTCGGTCTCGGATCTACAATGAGCAGTTCTTC. Its protein is CASSYSGGRTLRSRIYNEQFF.

The rearrangement links TRBV2 to TRBJ2-7; 10 bases are shared with TRBD1. From germline, CDR1 is SNHLY and CDR2 FYNNEI. The CDR3 sequence is 19 residues long. V was pared by 8 bases and J by 8 bases, with 27 bases of the junction left unmatched. Written as DNA, the CDR3 is TGTGCCAGCTTTAGTCCCCGGGACAGGGGTCGGGGTGCGACGCCCCAGCAGTACTTC. Translated, it gives CASFSPRDRGRGATPQQYF. Combining the CDR3 with reference TRBV2 and TRBJ2-7 gives the whole variable domain EPEVTQTPSHQVTQMGQEVILRCVPISNHLYFYWYRQILGQKVEFLVSFYNNEISEKSEIFDDQFSVERPDGSNFTLKIRSTKLEDSAMYFCASFSPRDRGRGATPQQYFGPGTRLTVT.

CDR3 sequence: CASSLDAAGYEQYF. The CDR3 bases are TGTGCCAGCAGTCTTGACGCAGCCGGGTACGAGCAGTACTTC. The chain couples TRBV13 to TRBJ2-7; no definite D call. Germline V gives CDR1 PRHDT, CDR2 FYEKMQ (reference sequence). V lost 6 bases to trimming and J lost 4 bases, with 16 bases between them. The length of the CDR3 is 14 residues.

The V call is TRBV5-6, the J call TRBJ2-1; 13 positions match TRBD2. Trimming took 3 bases from V and 8 from J; bases not matched to a gene: 5. Germline V lookup: CDR1 SGHDT, CDR2 YYEEEE. The CDR3 consists of 15 residues. This CDR3 reads CASSSLAGGPYEQFF. For the CDR3, the DNA is TGTGCCAGCAGCTCACTAGCGGGAGGGCCCTATGAGCAGTTCTTC. The variable domain in full, with the rest retrieved from reference TRBV5-6 and TRBJ2-1, is DAGVTQSPTHLIKTRGQQVTLRCSPKSGHDTVSWYQQALGQGPQFIFQYYEEEERQRGNFPDRFSGHQFPNYSSELNVNALLLGDSALYLCASSSLAGGPYEQFFGPGTRLTVL.

The chain joins TRBV4-2 to TRBJ2-7; D is uncertain. This CDR3 spans 15 amino acids. V was cut by 0 bases and J by 1 base, with 10 bases left in between. Germline CDR1 LGHNA, CDR2 YNFKEQ. CDR3 region: CASSQDRITSYEQYF. DNA for the CDR3: TGTGCCAGCAGCCAAGACAGGATAACTTCCTACGAGCAGTACTTC.

This clone was recorded only once. This chain uses TRBV4-1 with TRBJ2-1; a possible D gene is TRBD2 (6 bases). Trimming pared 4 bases from V and 10 bases from J, leaving 14 bases between. Germline assignment: CDR1 MGHRA and CDR2 YSYEKL. The CDR3 is made up of 13 amino acids. CDR3 coding DNA: TGCGCCAGCAGCCCTTCTAGCGCAGGCGAGCAGTTCTTC. Residues: CASSPSSAGEQFF.

J is TRBJ2-7 and V is TRBV19; 9 nucleotides align to TRBD1. Trimming took 8 bases from V and 3 from J; bases not matched to a gene: 8. The germline V gene encodes CDR1 LNHDA and CDR2 SQIVND (reference sequence). This CDR3 spans 14 amino acids. CDR3 loop: CASGPGQGFYEQYF. DNA for the CDR3: TGTGCCAGTGGACCGGGACAGGGTTTCTACGAGCAGTACTTC.

The chain carries TRBV28 and TRBJ2-2; TRBD2 aligns across 8 bases. Germline V CDR1 and CDR2: MDHEN, SYDVKM. The CDR3 has 15 residues. Losses at the gene ends were 5 bases for V and 3 bases for J; bases not matched to a gene: 5. In nucleotides, the CDR3 is TGTGCCAGCAGTCCTCGGGGGGGATACACCGGGGAGCTGTTTTTT. Amino acid sequence: CASSPRGGYTGELFF.

J is TRBJ2-1 and V is TRBV7-3, with 8 bases lining up with TRBD2. J was trimmed by 3 bases and V by 5 bases; bases with no gene match: 9. Looked up from germline, CDR1 is SGHTA and CDR2 is FQGTGA. CDR3 length equals 16 residues. CDR3 amino acids: CASSPIRGGSYNEQFF. The CDR3, as DNA: TGTGCCAGCAGCCCCATACGCGGGGGGAGCTACAATGAGCAGTTCTTC.

V usage is TRBV2 and J usage is TRBJ2-1; 15 bases are shared with TRBD2. The CDR3 runs 15 residues. Germline V gene sequence: CDR1 SNHLY, CDR2 FYNNEI. Unmatched junction bases numbered 3, after V lost 3 bases and J lost 9 bases. In DNA, the CDR3 is TGTGCCAGCAGTGACGGACTAGCGGGAGGGCTTGAGCAGTTCTTC. Its protein product is CASSDGLAGGLEQFF. The full variable domain, in which reference TRBV2 and TRBJ2-1 provide the parts outside the CDR3, is EPEVTQTPSHQVTQMGQEVILRCVPISNHLYFYWYRQILGQKVEFLVSFYNNEISEKSEIFDDQFSVERPDGSNFTLKIRSTKLEDSAMYFCASSDGLAGGLEQFFGPGTRLTVL.